These 26 T cell receptor beta chains came from one sample sequenced in a study of cytomegalovirus exposure and HLA in healthy donors. Both 60 Vbeta primers and 13 Jbeta primers went into the PCR. The assay was immunoSEQ multiplex PCR, and TCRdb's table has in-frame clones only and misses some. The sample has approximately 170,000 clones; about four fifths are singletons. The source material was PBMCs. All receptors derive from a man aged 25-40 years in good health and CMV-seropositive.

This chain uses TRBV5-8 with TRBJ1-5; 7 bases are shared with TRBD1. CDR3 size: 16 residues. Per the germline V gene, CDR1 is SGHTS and CDR2 is YDEGEE. The J segment lost 3 bases and the V segment lost 0 bases, leaving 6 bases of the junction unmatched. The CDR3 DNA reads TGTGCCAGCAGCTTGGGGGAAGGGGGCTTCAATCAGCCCCAGCATTTT. It specifies CASSLGEGGFNQPQHF.

V is TRBV27 and J is TRBJ2-7, with 7 bases identical to TRBD2. The germline CDR1 and CDR2 sequences are MNHEY and SMNVEV (reference sequence). Trimming cost V 0 bases and J 0 bases; bases outside gene matches: 5. The CDR3 runs 16 residues. CDR3 coding DNA: TGTGCCAGCAGTTTATCGGTGGGAGGGCCCTCCTACGAGCAGTACTTC. Amino acids: CASSLSVGGPSYEQYF.

This clone was observed a few times. The chain recombines TRBV30 with TRBJ2-5; possible D gene TRBD2, 5 bases. Per germline, CDR1 GTSNPN and CDR2 SVGIG (reference sequence). Trimming cost V 3 bases and J 2 bases, with 13 bases left between them. The CDR3 contains 14 residues. CDR3 nucleotides: TGTGCCTGGAGACCCTTCAGCGGACAAGAGACCCAGTACTTC. This translates into CAWRPFSGQETQYF.

This chain connects TRBV28 to TRBJ2-7, with 8 positions matching TRBD1. CDR3 size: 13 residues. Looked up from germline, CDR1 is MDHEN and CDR2 is SYDVKM. Unmatched junction bases numbered 8, after V lost 8 bases and J lost 5 bases. The CDR3 DNA is TGTGCCAGCCGCGGACAGGGAGTCCACGAGCAGTACTTC. As protein: CASRGQGVHEQYF.

CDR3 residues: CASSQGLAGGASYNEQFF. CDR3 in DNA: TGCGCCAGCAGCCAAGGACTAGCGGGAGGAGCCTCCTACAATGAGCAGTTCTTC. The rearrangement joins TRBV4-3 to TRBJ2-1; 13 positions match TRBD2. Germline CDR1 is LGHNA and CDR2 is YSLEER. CDR3 length equals 18 residues. V shed 1 base, J shed 0 bases, and the junction held 3 bases outside the gene matches.

The CDR3 DNA reads TGTGCCAGCAGCTTAACAAGGACAGGGGGGGGCACAGATACGCAGTATTTT. Its translation: CASSLTRTGGGTDTQYF. The chain joins TRBV7-3 to TRBJ2-3; 10 bases line up with TRBD1. The CDR3 is 17 amino acids. V shed 0 bases and J 1 base; nucleotides not matched to a gene: 4. Germline loops: CDR1 SGHTA, CDR2 FQGTGA.

The chain couples TRBV7-2 to TRBJ2-2, with 10 bases identical to TRBD2. CDR1 is SGHTA and CDR2 is FQGNSA in the germline V gene. This CDR3 has 15 residues. The ends lost 4 bases at V and 6 bases at J; junction bases unmatched: 5. CDR3 amino acids: CASSSLAGRAGELFF. CDR3 nucleotide sequence: TGTGCCAGCAGCTCACTAGCGGGAAGGGCCGGGGAGCTGTTTTTT.

The sample holds a few counts of this clone. The chain couples TRBV9 to TRBJ2-3, with 10 bases aligning to TRBD2. The V gene end was trimmed by 6 bases and the J gene end by 0 bases; junction bases not matched to a gene: 4. Germline CDR1 and CDR2: SGDLS and YYNGEE. This CDR3 contains 15 residues. DNA for the CDR3: TGTGCCAGCACCAGACTAGCGGGCAGCACAGATACGCAGTATTTT. Amino acid sequence: CASTRLAGSTDTQYF.

The V and J genes are TRBV19 and TRBJ2-7, with 9 bases identical to TRBD1. From germline, CDR1 is LNHDA and CDR2 SQIVND (reference sequence). CDR3 length equals 12 residues. With V trimmed by 5 bases and J by 4 bases, 0 bases remained unmatched. CDR3 bases: TGTGCCAGTAGTGGACAGGGGTACGAGCAGTACTTC. Its translation is CASSGQGYEQYF.

The V call is TRBV13, the J call TRBJ2-7; 9 nucleotides agree with TRBD1. This CDR3 is 16 amino acids long. Germline CDR1 and CDR2: PRHDT and FYEKMQ (reference sequence). After removal of 5 bases from V and 5 bases from J, the junction contained 13 bases not matched to a gene. In DNA, the CDR3 is TGTGCCAGCAGCCCTCACGGGACAGGGATAGTAAACGAGCAGTACTTC. Its translation is CASSPHGTGIVNEQYF.

A few counts support this clone. The rearrangement joins TRBV7-3 to TRBJ2-1; 10 nucleotides match TRBD2. This CDR3 spans 19 amino acids. The germline CDR1 and CDR2 sequences are SGHTA and FQGTGA. Trimming removed 1 base from V and 6 bases from J; junction bases left unmatched: 15. Here the CDR3 reads CASSLNRLAGALRFNEQFF. The CDR3 DNA reads TGTGCCAGCAGCTTAAATCGGCTAGCGGGAGCTTTAAGGTTCAATGAGCAGTTCTTC.

This clone has a handful of counts. The V call is TRBV6-5, the J call TRBJ1-5; D not resolved. Germline CDR1 reads MNHEY; CDR2 reads SVGAGI. This CDR3 is built from 16 residues. The germline V and J ends were trimmed by 0 bases and 1 base, with 10 bases remaining between them. In DNA, the CDR3 is TGTGCCAGCAGTTACTCGAGGGTATTCAGCAATCAGCCCCAGCATTTT. As protein: CASSYSRVFSNQPQHF.

The chain uses TRBV4-1 and TRBJ1-2, with 8 bases lining up with TRBD1. Germline V gene lookup returns CDR1 MGHRA and CDR2 YSYEKL. The CDR3 covers 14 residues. J was trimmed by 8 bases and V by 4 bases; bases with no gene match: 9. CDR3 in amino acids: CASSRTGGDRGYTF. The CDR3 DNA sequence: TGCGCCAGCAGCCGCACAGGGGGGGATAGGGGCTACACCTTC.

The sample holds one count of this clone. The chain uses TRBV6-1 and TRBJ2-3; 11 nucleotides agree with TRBD2. The CDR3 has 17 amino acids. Losses at the gene ends were 3 bases for V and 6 bases for J; bases not matched to a gene: 11. Germline CDR1 reads MNHNS; CDR2 reads SASEGT. CDR3 DNA sequence: TGTGCCAGCAGTGAGGGGCTAGCGGGGGGCCAGGTGGATACGCAGTATTTT. It specifies CASSEGLAGGQVDTQYF.

This chain joins TRBV27 and TRBJ1-3; the D is unclear. Trimming cost V 3 bases and J 7 bases, with 10 bases left between them. Germline V gene sequence: CDR1 MNHEY, CDR2 SMNVEV (reference sequence). The CDR3 is made up of 13 amino acids. In DNA, the CDR3 is TGTGCCAGCAGTTTCGGACTGGGGAACACCATATATTTT. Amino acids: CASSFGLGNTIYF.

J is TRBJ2-7 and V is TRBV30; a possible D gene is TRBD2 (6 bases). The CDR3 extends over 13 amino acids. The V end lost 5 bases, the J end lost 5 bases, and 16 bases lay between the germline ends. Germline CDR1 is GTSNPN and CDR2 is SVGIG (reference sequence). This CDR3 reads CAWERIAGHEQYF. CDR3 DNA: TGTGCCTGGGAGAGGATTGCGGGACACGAGCAGTACTTC.

This clone has more than one count but fewer than ten. J is TRBJ2-7 and V is TRBV6-5; possible D gene TRBD2, 6 bases. The CDR3 covers 13 residues. V lost 7 bases and J lost 3, with 13 bases in between. Germline-derived CDR1 and CDR2 are MNHEY and SVGAGI. The CDR3 bases are TGTGCCAGCAATCAAGGAGGGTTCTACGAGCAGTACTTC. Its protein product is CASNQGGFYEQYF.

The chain employs TRBV13 and TRBJ1-2, with 7 positions matching TRBD1. The V segment lost 0 bases and the J segment 6 bases; nucleotides outside the gene matches: 7. The CDR3 length is 15 residues. In germline, CDR1 is PRHDT, CDR2 FYEKMQ (reference sequence). The CDR3 sequence: CASSLGRTGLDGYTF. CDR3 coding DNA: TGTGCCAGCAGCTTAGGCAGGACAGGACTTGATGGCTACACCTTC.

The chain recombines TRBV28 with TRBJ2-2; D might be TRBD1 (5 bases). This CDR3 contains 15 residues. Germline values: CDR1 MDHEN, CDR2 SYDVKM. Trimming took off 7 bases at V and 5 bases at J, with 17 bases between the two ends. The CDR3 reads CASTQQVLGTGELFF. The CDR3 DNA reads as TGTGCCAGCACCCAACAGGTGTTGGGGACCGGGGAGCTGTTTTTT.

Details on this clone: One end of the junction fails to match germline, which may point to a read error. Different DNA sequences within this sample yield the same CDR3. The chain combines TRBV19 with TRBJ1-2; 8 positions agree with TRBD1. Germline V lookup: CDR1 LNHDA, CDR2 SQIVND (reference sequence). CDR3 length: 12 amino acids. CDR3 sequence reads: CACRTGLEGYTF. DNA for the CDR3: TGTGCCTGTAGGACAGGGTTAGAAGGCTACACCTTC.

This chain links TRBV7-3 with TRBJ2-7, with 11 bases aligning to TRBD2. Germline V gives CDR1 SGHTA, CDR2 FQGTGA. With V trimmed by 5 bases and J by 3 bases, 6 bases remained unmatched. The CDR3 sequence is 15 residues long. CDR3 residues: CASSLGTSGIYEQYF. CDR3 in DNA: TGTGCCAGCAGCCTCGGGACTAGCGGCATCTACGAGCAGTACTTC.

The chain combines TRBV7-2 with TRBJ2-1; the match to TRBD2 covers 9 bases. V shed 3 bases, J shed 6 bases, and the junction held 9 bases outside the gene matches. Germline V gives CDR1 SGHTA, CDR2 FQGNSA. The CDR3 runs to 16 residues. CDR3 sequence (DNA): TGTGCCAGCAGCTTCCAGGCGGGACTAGCCTTCAATGAGCAGTTCTTC. It specifies CASSFQAGLAFNEQFF.

As DNA, the CDR3 is TGTGCCAGTAGTGGGGCAGCCGCCTCCTACGAGCAGTACTTC. Residues: CASSGAAASYEQYF. V gene TRBV19 combines with J gene TRBJ2-7; D is perhaps TRBD1 (5 bases). Germline CDR1 reads LNHDA; CDR2 reads SQIVND (reference sequence). The ends were cut back, 5 bases at V and 0 bases at J, with 11 bases in the middle. The CDR3 totals 14 residues.

This sequence joins TRBV4-1 and TRBJ2-5; 7 bases match TRBD2. The CDR3 spans 15 residues. CDR1 is MGHRA, CDR2 YSYEKL, per germline. With 4 bases clipped from V and 1 base from J, the junction kept 6 bases outside the gene matches. In DNA, the CDR3 is TGCGCCAGCAGCCTGACTAGCAACACCCAAGAGACCCAGTACTTC. Its protein is CASSLTSNTQETQYF.

The chain uses TRBV25-1 and TRBJ1-2, with D perhaps matching TRBD1 (6 bases). CDR3 size: 11 residues. V gave up 4 bases and J gave up 8 bases, with 8 bases separating them. The V gene's germline CDR1 is MGHDK and CDR2 SYGVNS. The CDR3 loop reads CASSGGGGYTF. In DNA, the CDR3 is TGTGCCAGCAGTGGCGGGGGCGGCTACACCTTC.

This chain links TRBV6-5 with TRBJ1-1, with 9 bases that match TRBD1. This CDR3 region has 14 residues. Per germline, CDR1 MNHEY and CDR2 SVGAGI. J gave up 5 bases and V 4 bases, and 5 bases lay outside the gene matches. In DNA, the CDR3 is TGTGCCAGCAGTTCCCCGGGACAGGGAACTGAAGCTTTCTTT. Translating it yields CASSSPGQGTEAFF.